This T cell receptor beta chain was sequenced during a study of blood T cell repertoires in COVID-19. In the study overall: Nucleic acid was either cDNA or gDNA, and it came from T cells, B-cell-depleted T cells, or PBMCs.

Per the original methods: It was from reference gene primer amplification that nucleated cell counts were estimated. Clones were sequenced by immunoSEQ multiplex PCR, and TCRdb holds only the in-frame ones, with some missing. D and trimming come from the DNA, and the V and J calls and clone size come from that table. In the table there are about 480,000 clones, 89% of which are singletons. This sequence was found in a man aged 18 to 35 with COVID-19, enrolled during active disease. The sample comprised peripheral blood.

Written as DNA, the CDR3 is TGTGCCAGCAGCTCGGACAGGGATTCACCCCTCCACTTT. It specifies CASSSDRDSPLHF. The chain combines TRBV11-3 with TRBJ1-6; the match to TRBD1 covers 8 bases. This CDR3 has 13 residues. The junction had 1 base not matched to a gene; V was cut back by 4 bases and J by 8 bases. The germline V gene has CDR1 SGHNT and CDR2 YENEEA.